This paragraph covers one T cell receptor beta chain sequence. The antigen is undetermined. This sample is drawn from a study of OX40 agonist ivuxolimab in advanced cancers. Overall study: Patients received the agonistic anti-OX40 (CD134) antibody ivuxolimab.

General study findings and limits: Researchers did not determine the expanded peripheral T cells' antigen specificity.

Assay used: immunoSEQ multiplex PCR; TCRdb lists only in-frame clones, some missing. The sample includes about 46,000 clones, around 90% of them seen just once. CDR1 is SGHAT, CDR2 FQNNGV, per germline. V was trimmed by 5 bases and J by 7 bases, leaving 14 bases between them. The CDR3 runs 13 residues. Sequenced material: CD4+ or CD8+ T cells sorted from blood, taken in a trial of the OX40 agonist ivuxolimab. The chain has TRBV11-2 and TRBJ1-2; D gene unclear. The clonotype originates from an adult with an advanced solid tumor such as melanoma, head and neck, liver or kidney cancer. This chain's CDR3 is CASSQSTTAGYTF. CDR3 DNA sequence: TGTGCCAGCAGCCAATCGACGACGGCTGGCTACACCTTC.